Described below is a single T cell receptor (beta chain) sequence and its context. Its antigen remains unknown. This specimen comes from a study of T-cell memory formation after mild COVID-19. Findings and caveats of the study: Second-wave clones with a day 37 peak had unconfirmed SARS-CoV-2 specificity. Among CD4+ contracting clones, most were CM and EM, and CD8+ ones EMRA. Prior to infection, memory already included some responding clones, suggesting cross-reactive memory joined.

Germline trimming cut 1 base from V and 1 base from J; bases unmatched to any gene: 1. Per germline, CDR1 SEHNR and CDR2 FQNEAQ (reference sequence). This CDR3 spans 16 amino acids. TCRalpha and TCRbeta libraries used 5'RACE with constant-segment primers and UMIs. MiXCR was run by TCRdb on the 5' RACE reads, yielding one entry per CDR3 protein. The sample has some 350,000 distinct CDR3 sequences, over 10% seen once. Sequencing was carried out using PBMCs or a T cell subset sorted from them (not recorded which). This TCR came from a young man who had mild COVID-19 (a few samples of this study predate the infection). Cell type and time point are not known. This chain links TRBV7-9 with TRBJ2-2; 9 bases are a match to TRBD2. CDR3 sequence: CASSLETSGNTGELFF. The CDR3 DNA reads TGTGCCAGCAGCTTAGAGACTAGCGGGAACACCGGGGAGCTGTTTTTT.